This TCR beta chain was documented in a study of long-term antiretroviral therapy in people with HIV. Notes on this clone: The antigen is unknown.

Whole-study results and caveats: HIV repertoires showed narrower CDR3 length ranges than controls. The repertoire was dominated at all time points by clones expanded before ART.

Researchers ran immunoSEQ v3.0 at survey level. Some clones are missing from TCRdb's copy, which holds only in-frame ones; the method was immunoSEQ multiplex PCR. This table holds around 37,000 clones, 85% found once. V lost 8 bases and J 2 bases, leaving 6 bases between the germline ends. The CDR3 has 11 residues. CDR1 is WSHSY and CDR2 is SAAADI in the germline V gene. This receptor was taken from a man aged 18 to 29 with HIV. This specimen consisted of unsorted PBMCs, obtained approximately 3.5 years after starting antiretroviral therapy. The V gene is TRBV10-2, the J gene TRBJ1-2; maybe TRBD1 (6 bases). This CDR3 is CASQGNYGYTF. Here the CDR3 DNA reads TGCGCCAGCCAGGGGAACTATGGCTACACCTTC.